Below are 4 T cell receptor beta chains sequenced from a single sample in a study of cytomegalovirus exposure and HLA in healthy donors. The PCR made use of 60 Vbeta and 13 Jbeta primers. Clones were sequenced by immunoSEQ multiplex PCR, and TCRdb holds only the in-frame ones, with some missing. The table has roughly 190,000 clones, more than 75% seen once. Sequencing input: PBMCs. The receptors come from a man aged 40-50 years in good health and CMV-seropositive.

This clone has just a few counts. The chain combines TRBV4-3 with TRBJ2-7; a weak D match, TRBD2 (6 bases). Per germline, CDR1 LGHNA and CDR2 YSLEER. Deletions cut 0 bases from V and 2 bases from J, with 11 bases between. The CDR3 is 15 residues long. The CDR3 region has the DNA TGCGCCAGCAGCCAAGAGGGGGACTTCCCCTACGAGCAGTACTTC. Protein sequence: CASSQEGDFPYEQYF.

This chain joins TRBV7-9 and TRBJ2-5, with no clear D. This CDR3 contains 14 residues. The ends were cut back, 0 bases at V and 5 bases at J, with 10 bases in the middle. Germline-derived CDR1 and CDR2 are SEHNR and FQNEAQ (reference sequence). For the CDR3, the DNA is TGTGCCAGCAGCTTAGCGTTAGCAATGGAGACCCAGTACTTC. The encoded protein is CASSLALAMETQYF.

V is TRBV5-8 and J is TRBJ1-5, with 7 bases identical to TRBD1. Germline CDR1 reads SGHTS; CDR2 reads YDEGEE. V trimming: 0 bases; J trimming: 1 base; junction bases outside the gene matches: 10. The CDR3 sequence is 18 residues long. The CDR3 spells CASSLVYMAQGSNQPQHF. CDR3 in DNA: TGTGCCAGCAGCTTGGTTTATATGGCACAGGGGAGCAATCAGCCCCAGCATTTT.

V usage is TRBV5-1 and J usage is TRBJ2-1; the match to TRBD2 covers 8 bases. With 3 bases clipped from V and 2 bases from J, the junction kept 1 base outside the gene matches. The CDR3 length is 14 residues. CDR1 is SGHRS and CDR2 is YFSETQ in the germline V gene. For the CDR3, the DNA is TGCGCCAGCAGCTCAGCGGGGGCCTACAATGAGCAGTTCTTC. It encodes CASSSAGAYNEQFF.